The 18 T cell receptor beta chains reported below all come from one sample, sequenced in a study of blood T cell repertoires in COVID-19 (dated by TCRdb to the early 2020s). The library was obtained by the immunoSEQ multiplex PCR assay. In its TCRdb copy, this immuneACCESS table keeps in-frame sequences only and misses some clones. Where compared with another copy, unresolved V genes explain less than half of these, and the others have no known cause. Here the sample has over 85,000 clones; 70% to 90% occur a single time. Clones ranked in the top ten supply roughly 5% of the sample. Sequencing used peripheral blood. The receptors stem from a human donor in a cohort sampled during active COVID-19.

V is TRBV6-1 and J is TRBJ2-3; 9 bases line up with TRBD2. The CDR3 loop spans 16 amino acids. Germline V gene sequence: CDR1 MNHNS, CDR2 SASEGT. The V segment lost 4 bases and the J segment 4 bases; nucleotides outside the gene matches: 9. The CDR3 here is CASSAWRGGGSDTQYF. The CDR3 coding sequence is TGTGCCAGCAGTGCCTGGCGGGGGGGCGGTTCAGATACGCAGTATTTT.

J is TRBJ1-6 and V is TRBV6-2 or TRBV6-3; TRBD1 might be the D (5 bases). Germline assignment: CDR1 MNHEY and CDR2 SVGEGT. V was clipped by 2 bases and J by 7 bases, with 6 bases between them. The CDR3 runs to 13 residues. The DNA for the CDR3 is TGTGCCAGCAGTTACACAGGCAATTCACCCCTCCACTTT. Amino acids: CASSYTGNSPLHF.

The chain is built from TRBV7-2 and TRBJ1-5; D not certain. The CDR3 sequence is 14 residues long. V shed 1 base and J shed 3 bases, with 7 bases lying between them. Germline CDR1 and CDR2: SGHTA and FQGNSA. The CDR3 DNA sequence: TGTGCCAGCAGCTTAGTACCGGTCAATCAGCCCCAGCATTTT. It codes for CASSLVPVNQPQHF.

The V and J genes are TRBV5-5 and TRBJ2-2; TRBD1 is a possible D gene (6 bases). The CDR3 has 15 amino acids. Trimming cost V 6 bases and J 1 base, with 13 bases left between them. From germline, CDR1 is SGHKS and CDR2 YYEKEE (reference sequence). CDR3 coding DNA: TGTGCCAGCACCCGACAGGTCGGGAACACCGGGGAGCTGTTTTTT. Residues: CASTRQVGNTGELFF.

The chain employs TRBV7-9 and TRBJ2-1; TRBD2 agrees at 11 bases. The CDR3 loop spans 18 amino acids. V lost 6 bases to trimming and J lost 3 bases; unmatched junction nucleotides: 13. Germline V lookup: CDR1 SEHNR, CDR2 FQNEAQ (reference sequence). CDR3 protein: CASSSTRLSGRDYNEQFF. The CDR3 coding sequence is TGTGCCAGCAGTTCTACTAGACTTAGCGGGAGGGACTACAATGAGCAGTTCTTC.

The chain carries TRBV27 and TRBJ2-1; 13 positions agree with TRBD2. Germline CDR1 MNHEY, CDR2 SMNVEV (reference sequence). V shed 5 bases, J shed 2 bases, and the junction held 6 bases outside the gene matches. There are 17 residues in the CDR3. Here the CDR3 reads CASSPGLAGAAYNEQFF. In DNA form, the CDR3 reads TGTGCCAGCAGTCCCGGACTAGCGGGAGCTGCCTACAATGAGCAGTTCTTC.

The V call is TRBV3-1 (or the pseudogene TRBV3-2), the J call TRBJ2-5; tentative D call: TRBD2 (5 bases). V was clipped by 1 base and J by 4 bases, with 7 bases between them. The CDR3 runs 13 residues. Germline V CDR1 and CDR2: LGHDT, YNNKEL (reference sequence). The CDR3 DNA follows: TGTGCCAGCAGCCAAGTAGCGATAGAGACCCAGTACTTC. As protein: CASSQVAIETQYF.

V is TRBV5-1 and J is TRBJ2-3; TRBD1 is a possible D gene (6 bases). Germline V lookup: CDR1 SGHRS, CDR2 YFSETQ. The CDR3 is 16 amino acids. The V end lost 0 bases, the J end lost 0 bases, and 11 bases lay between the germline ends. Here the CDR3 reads CASSLARGQSTDTQYF. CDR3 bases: TGCGCCAGCAGCTTGGCTAGGGGACAAAGCACAGATACGCAGTATTTT.

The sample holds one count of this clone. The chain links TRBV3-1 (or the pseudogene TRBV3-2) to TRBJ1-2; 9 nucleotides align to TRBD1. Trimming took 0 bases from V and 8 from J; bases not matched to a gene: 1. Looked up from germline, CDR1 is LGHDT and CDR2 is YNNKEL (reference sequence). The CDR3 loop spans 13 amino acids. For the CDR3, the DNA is TGTGCCAGCAGCCAAGAGGACAGGGGAGGCTACACCTTC. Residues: CASSQEDRGGYTF.

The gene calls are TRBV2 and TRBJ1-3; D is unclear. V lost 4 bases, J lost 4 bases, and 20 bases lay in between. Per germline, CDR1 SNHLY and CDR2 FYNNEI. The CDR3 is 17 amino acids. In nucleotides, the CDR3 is TGTGCCAGCAGTGCACGAACAATAACAAGATCAGGAAACACCATATATTTT. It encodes CASSARTITRSGNTIYF.

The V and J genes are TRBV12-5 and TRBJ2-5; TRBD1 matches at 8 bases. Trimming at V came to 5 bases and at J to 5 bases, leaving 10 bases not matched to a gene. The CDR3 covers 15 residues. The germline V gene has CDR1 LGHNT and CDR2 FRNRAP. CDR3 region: CASGTHRGVRETQYF. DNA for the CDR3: TGTGCTAGTGGTACACACAGGGGGGTGAGGGAGACCCAGTACTTC. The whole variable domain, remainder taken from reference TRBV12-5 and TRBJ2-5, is DARVTQTPRHKVTEMGQEVTMRCQPILGHNTVFWYRQTMMQGLELLAYFRNRAPLDDSGMPKDRFSAEMPDATLATLKIQPSEPRDSAVYFCASGTHRGVRETQYFGPGTRLLVL.

CDR3 DNA sequence: TGTGCCAGTAGTATCCGGGAGCGTGGGGCTTTCTTT. It is translated as CASSIRERGAFF. The chain has TRBV19 and TRBJ1-1; D call uncertain. V was trimmed by 3 bases and J by 11 bases, leaving 13 bases between them. The germline gives CDR1 LNHDA, CDR2 SQIVND (reference sequence). CDR3 size: 12 residues.

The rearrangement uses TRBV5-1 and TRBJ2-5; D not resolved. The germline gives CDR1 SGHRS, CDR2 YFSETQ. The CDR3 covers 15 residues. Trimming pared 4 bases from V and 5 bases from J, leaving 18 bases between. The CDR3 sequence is CASSPATGSVETQYF. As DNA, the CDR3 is TGCGCCAGCAGCCCGGCGACTGGTTCAGTCGAGACCCAGTACTTC.

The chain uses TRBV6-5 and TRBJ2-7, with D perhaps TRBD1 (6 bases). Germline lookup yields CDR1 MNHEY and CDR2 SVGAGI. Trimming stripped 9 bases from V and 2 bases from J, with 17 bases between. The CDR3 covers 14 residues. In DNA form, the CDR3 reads TGTGCCAGTAGCCCCCTGGGGGCGGCCTACGAGCAGTACTTC. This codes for CASSPLGAAYEQYF.

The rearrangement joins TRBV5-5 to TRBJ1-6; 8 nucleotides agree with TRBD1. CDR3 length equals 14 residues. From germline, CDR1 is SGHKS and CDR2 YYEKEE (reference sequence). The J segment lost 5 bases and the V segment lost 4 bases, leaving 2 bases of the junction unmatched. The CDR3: CASSRTGNNSPLHF. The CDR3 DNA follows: TGTGCCAGCAGCCGGACAGGGAATAATTCACCCCTCCACTTT.

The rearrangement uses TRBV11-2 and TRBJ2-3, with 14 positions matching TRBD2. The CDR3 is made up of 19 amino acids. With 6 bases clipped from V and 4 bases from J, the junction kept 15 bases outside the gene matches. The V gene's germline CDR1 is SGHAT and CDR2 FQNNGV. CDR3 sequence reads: CASRTIRGTSGRVSDTQYF. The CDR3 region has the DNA TGTGCCAGCAGGACCATACGCGGGACTAGCGGGAGAGTATCAGATACGCAGTATTTT.

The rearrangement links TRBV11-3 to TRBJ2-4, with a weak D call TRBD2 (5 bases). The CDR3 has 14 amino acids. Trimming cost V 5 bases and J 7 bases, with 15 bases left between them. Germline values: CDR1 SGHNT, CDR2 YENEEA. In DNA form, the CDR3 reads TGTGCCAGCAGCCGGGATTCAAAGTCTAACATTCAGTACTTC. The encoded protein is CASSRDSKSNIQYF. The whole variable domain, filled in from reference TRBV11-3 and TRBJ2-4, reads EAGVVQSPRYKIIEKKQPVAFWCNPISGHNTLYWYLQNLGQGPELLIRYENEEAVDDSQLPKDRFSAERLKGVDSTLKIQPAELGDSAVYLCASSRDSKSNIQYFGAGTRLSVL.

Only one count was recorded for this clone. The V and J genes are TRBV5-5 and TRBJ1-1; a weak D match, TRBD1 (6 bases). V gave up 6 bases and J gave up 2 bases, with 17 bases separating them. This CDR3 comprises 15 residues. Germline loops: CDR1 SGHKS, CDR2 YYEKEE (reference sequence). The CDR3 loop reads CASKLFGQPNTEAFF. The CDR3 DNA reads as TGTGCCAGCAAGCTTTTCGGACAGCCCAACACTGAAGCTTTCTTT.